Listed below are T cell receptor beta chains from one sample, sequenced in a study of blood T cell repertoires in COVID-19. Measured with immunoSEQ multiplex PCR; TCRdb has only the in-frame clones, and not every one. This sample has under 200,000 clones; 88% occur once, and the top ten carry roughly 6%. The material sequenced was peripheral blood. The receptors here all came from a man aged 35-49 years with active or convalescent COVID-19. CDR3s include the opening cysteine and the closing phenylalanine or tryptophan. The D gene is left open where the match is weak. Not all rows give a size; the values are once, few, many and, for expanded clones, a class.

clone size,V gene,J gene,D gene,CDR3 DNA,CDR3 protein
.,TRBV10-3,TRBJ1-1,.,TGTGCCAGCAGACAGACGAACACTGAAGCTTTCTTT,CASRQTNTEAFF
.,TRBV5-1,TRBJ2-2,TRBD2,TGCGCCACCTCCTACGGCGGGGGGCTGGGCACCGGGGAGCTGTTTTTT,CATSYGGGLGTGELFF
once,TRBV28,TRBJ1-5,TRBD1,TGTGCCAGCAGTTTTCTAGAGGGGGCCCTACAGCCCCAGCATTTT,CASSFLEGALQPQHF
.,TRBV5-4,TRBJ2-3,.,TGTGCCTCAAGAGGACAAGGCACAGATACGCAGTATTTT,CASRGQGTDTQYF
.,TRBV6-5,TRBJ2-3,.,TGTGCCAGCAGCCCCGGAGGCAGCACAGATACGCAGTATTTT,CASSPGGSTDTQYF
once,TRBV28,TRBJ1-2,.,TGTGCCAGCAGAAATCAGGGGCCCTATGGCTACACCTTC,CASRNQGPYGYTF
.,TRBV19,TRBJ1-1,TRBD1,TGTGCCAGTATCGTGACAGGGGGTATGACTGAAGCTTTCTTT,CASIVTGGMTEAFF
.,TRBV6-5,TRBJ2-7,.,TGTGCCAGCAGGAGACAGTATTTAGCCTACGAGCAGTACTTC,CASRRQYLAYEQYF
.,TRBV5-4,TRBJ2-7,.,TGTGCCAGCAGCTTGGACAGAACCTACGAGCAGTACTTC,CASSLDRTYEQYF
once,TRBV12-3/TRBV12-4,TRBJ1-1,.,TGTGCCAGCAGTTTCTCGAACACTGAAGCTTTCTTT,CASSFSNTEAFF
.,TRBV18,TRBJ1-4,.,TGTGCCAGCTCACCGCGACAAGCCGCCCAGGCAGCTAATGAAAAACTGTTTTTT,CASSPRQAAQAANEKLFF
.,TRBV6-6,TRBJ1-3,.,TGTGCCAGCAGTTACTCCCACTGGAGCTCTGGAAACACCATATATTTT,CASSYSHWSSGNTIYF
.,TRBV27,TRBJ1-6,.,TGTGCCAGCAGTTTATTTTCGGGGGAGCCCCTCCACTTT,CASSLFSGEPLHF
once,TRBV12-5,TRBJ1-1,.,TGTGCTAGTGCCTCGGCCGGGACTGAAGCTTTCTTT,CASASAGTEAFF
.,TRBV9,TRBJ2-7,.,TGTGCCAGCAGCGTAGCTCCGGGGTACGAGCAGTACTTC,CASSVAPGYEQYF
few,TRBV24-1,TRBJ1-3,.,TGTGCCACCGCTCAGGTCCATACTCGGGAAAGCTCTGGAAACACCATATATTTT,CATAQVHTRESSGNTIYF
once,TRBV6-1,TRBJ2-2,.,TGTGCCAGCAGTGAAGAGGCAGGCATCACCGGGGAGCTGTTTTTT,CASSEEAGITGELFF
.,TRBV7-2,TRBJ1-1,.,TGTGCCAGCAGCTTAGGCCAGGGGAACACTGAAGCTTTCTTT,CASSLGQGNTEAFF
.,TRBV5-1,TRBJ1-4,TRBD1,TGCGCCAGCAGCTTGGGGACAGGCCCGGGTGAAAAACTGTTTTTT,CASSLGTGPGEKLFF
.,TRBV27,TRBJ1-5,TRBD1,TGTGCCAGCAGAAGCGGGACAGGGGGTTTCAATCAGCCCCAGCATTTT,CASRSGTGGFNQPQHF
.,TRBV11-2,TRBJ2-3,.,TGTGCCAGCAGCCAGGTCATCCGGGACACAGATACGCAGTATTTT,CASSQVIRDTDTQYF
.,TRBV11-2,TRBJ1-1,.,TGTGCCAGCAGCTTTACTGGGGGACACATGAACACTGAAGCTTTCTTT,CASSFTGGHMNTEAFF
.,TRBV9,TRBJ2-2,.,TGTGCCAGCAGCGTAGGTCTTCTTGGTTCGGTCACCGGGGAGCTGTTTTTT,CASSVGLLGSVTGELFF
.,TRBV19,TRBJ1-3,.,TGTGCCAGTAGTATTGGCGGACTCGGAAACACCATATATTTT,CASSIGGLGNTIYF
.,TRBV19,TRBJ1-3,TRBD1,TGTGCCAGTAGTCCGAGGGGTCAGGGGGTTCTCTCTGGAAACACCATATATTTT,CASSPRGQGVLSGNTIYF
.,TRBV7-9,TRBJ1-5,.,TGTGCCAGCAGCTTAGCCGGTAGTCAGCCCCAGCATTTT,CASSLAGSQPQHF
.,TRBV19,TRBJ2-3,.,TGTGCCACTCGGTTGGGAGGCACAGATACGCAGTATTTT,CATRLGGTDTQYF
.,TRBV9,TRBJ2-6,.,TGTGCCAGCAGCCTCGCTGGGGCCAACGTCCTGACTTTC,CASSLAGANVLTF
.,TRBV21-1,TRBJ1-1,.,TGTGCCAGGCCGGGACAGGGCGGCACTGAAGCTTTCTTT,CARPGQGGTEAFF
.,TRBV7-2,TRBJ1-1,.,TGTGCCAGCAGCTCAGGGTTTTTGAACACTGAAGCTTTCTTT,CASSSGFLNTEAFF
.,TRBV6-4,TRBJ1-6,.,TGTGCCAGCAGACTAGGGACACATAATTCACCCCTCCACTTT,CASRLGTHNSPLHF
.,TRBV6-6,TRBJ1-2,.,TGTGCCAGCAGTTACTCCGGGGTTTCTGGCTACACCTTC,CASSYSGVSGYTF
.,TRBV2,TRBJ1-2,TRBD1,TGTGCCAGCAGGAGGGACAGGGGATCCTATGGCTACACCTTC,CASRRDRGSYGYTF
once,TRBV6-1,TRBJ1-1,.,TGTGCCAGCAGTGAACAGGTGAACACTGAAGCTTTCTTT,CASSEQVNTEAFF
.,TRBV24-1,TRBJ1-1,.,TGTGCCACCAGTGATTTGTCCCGAGAGAACACTGAAGCTTTCTTT,CATSDLSRENTEAFF